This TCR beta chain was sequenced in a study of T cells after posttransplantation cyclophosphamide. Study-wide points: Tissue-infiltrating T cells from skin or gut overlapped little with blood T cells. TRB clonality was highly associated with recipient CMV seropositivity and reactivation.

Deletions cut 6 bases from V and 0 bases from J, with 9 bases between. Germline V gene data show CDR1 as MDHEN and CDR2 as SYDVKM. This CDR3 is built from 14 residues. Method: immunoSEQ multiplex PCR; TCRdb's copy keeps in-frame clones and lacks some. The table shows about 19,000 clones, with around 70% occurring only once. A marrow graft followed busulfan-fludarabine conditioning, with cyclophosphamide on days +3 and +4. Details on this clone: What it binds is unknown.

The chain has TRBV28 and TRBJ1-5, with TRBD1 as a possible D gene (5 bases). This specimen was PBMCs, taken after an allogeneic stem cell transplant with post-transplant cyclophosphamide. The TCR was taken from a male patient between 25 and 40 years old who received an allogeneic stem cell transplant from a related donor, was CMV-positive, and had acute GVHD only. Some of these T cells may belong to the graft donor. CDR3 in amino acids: CASRGPYSNQPQHF. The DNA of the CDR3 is TGTGCCAGCAGGGGGCCTTATAGCAATCAGCCCCAGCATTTT.